Listed below are T cell receptor beta chains from one sample, sequenced in a study of blood T cells in healthy people across ages. MiXCR, run by TCRdb on the 5' RACE reads, gives a single entry per CDR3 protein. The data show under 950,000 distinct CDR3 sequences, 22% seen once. The sample was blood. Every receptor here comes from a man aged 65 to 85 in good health. The CDR3 runs from the conserved cysteine through the conserved F or W. Fields, in order: V gene, clone size, J gene, D gene, CDR3 protein, CDR3 DNA. A D gene is named only where the DNA matches it firmly. The size entry is marked missing in some rows and otherwise reads once, few, many or a size class.

TRBV2,NA,TRBJ2-5,NA,CASRTGQSFEETQYF,TGTGCCAGCAGGACTGGACAGTCTTTTGAAGAGACCCAGTACTTC
TRBV7-2,many,TRBJ1-5,NA,CASSLGGEVIMAQHF,TGTGCCAGCAGCTTAGGAGGGGAAGTCATCATGGCCCAGCATTTT
TRBV9,many,TRBJ2-1,NA,CASSVEDYNEQFF,TGTGCCAGCAGCGTAGAGGATTACAATGAGCAGTTCTTC
TRBV20-1,few,TRBJ2-4,NA,CSVGAHSRKNIQYF,TGCAGCGTGGGGGCCCACAGCAGGAAAAACATTCAGTACTTC
TRBV5-1,few,TRBJ2-3,NA,CASSLAVTHTDTQYF,TGCGCCAGCAGCTTGGCCGTAACCCATACAGATACGCAGTATTTT
TRBV6-2/TRBV6-3,NA,TRBJ2-3,TRBD2,CASIAGGLVDTQYF,TGTGCCAGTATCGCGGGAGGACTTGTAGATACGCAGTATTTT
TRBV18,few,TRBJ2-7,NA,CASSPLDTYEQYF,TGTGCCAGCTCACCACTAGATACATACGAGCAGTACTTC
TRBV12-3/TRBV12-4,NA,TRBJ1-5,NA,CASSLGPQPQQF,TGTGCCAGCAGTTTAGGGCCCCAGCCCCAGCAATTT
TRBV20-1,NA,TRBJ1-1,NA,CSARETGGSTEAFF,TGCAGTGCTAGAGAGACGGGGGGGAGCACTGAAGCTTTCTTT
TRBV14,few,TRBJ2-1,TRBD1,CASSVTRGNEQFF,TGTGCCAGCAGCGTAACCAGGGGGAATGAGCAGTTCTTC
TRBV29-1,NA,TRBJ2-5,NA,CSVDTSQETQYF,TGCAGCGTTGATACATCGCAAGAGACCCAGTACTTC
TRBV6-5,NA,TRBJ1-4,NA,CASSYSLANEKLFF,TGTGCCAGCAGTTACTCACTAGCAAATGAAAAACTGTTTTTT
TRBV10-3,few,TRBJ2-5,NA,CAIKSSGETQYF,TGCGCCATCAAATCCAGCGGGGAGACCCAGTACTTC
TRBV7-9,NA,TRBJ2-6,TRBD1,CAFPTGTSGANVLTF,TGTGCCTTTCCGACAGGGACCTCTGGGGCCAACGTCCTGACTTTC
TRBV29-1,few,TRBJ2-2,TRBD1,CSVEEGLQGATGELFF,TGCAGCGTTGAAGAAGGGTTACAGGGGGCGACCGGGGAGCTGTTTTTT
TRBV6-5,few,TRBJ1-1,NA,CATTEAGDGHTEAFF,TGTGCCACGACCGAGGCAGGGGACGGTCACACTGAAGCTTTCTTT
TRBV5-1,NA,TRBJ1-1,NA,CASSPTWDTEAFF,TGCGCCAGCAGCCCGACCTGGGATACTGAAGCTTTCTTT
TRBV12-3/TRBV12-4,few,TRBJ1-2,NA,CASSLTAIAVDGYTF,TGTGCCAGCAGTTTGACGGCAATTGCAGTAGATGGCTACACCTTC
TRBV4-3,NA,TRBJ1-4,TRBD1,CASSVGTGPEGKLFF,TGCGCCAGCAGCGTCGGGACAGGCCCCGAGGGAAAACTGTTTTTT
TRBV20-1,few,TRBJ1-1,TRBD1,CSARTVGGDSGADTEAFF,TGCAGTGCTAGGACGGTGGGAGGGGACAGCGGGGCAGACACTGAAGCTTTCTTT
TRBV25-1,few,TRBJ2-1,TRBD2,CASSEYLAGTVGNEQFF,TGTGCCAGCAGTGAATACCTAGCGGGAACGGTGGGCAATGAGCAGTTCTTC
TRBV28,few,TRBJ2-5,TRBD2,CASLAGGIQETQYF,TGTGCATCGCTAGCGGGGGGCATTCAAGAGACCCAGTACTTC
TRBV12-3/TRBV12-4,NA,TRBJ2-3,NA,CASRLGVDTQYF,TGTGCCAGCAGATTGGGTGTTGATACGCAGTATTTT
TRBV7-9,few,TRBJ2-1,TRBD2,CASKGTSGTNEQFF,TGTGCCAGCAAGGGGACTAGCGGGACCAATGAGCAGTTCTTC
TRBV5-1,NA,TRBJ1-2,NA,CASSLASNRDGYGYTF,TGCGCCAGCAGCTTGGCGTCCAACAGGGACGGCTATGGCTACACCTTC
TRBV28,NA,TRBJ2-7,NA,CASTTRGRSSYEQYF,TGTGCCAGCACCACCCGAGGTCGGAGCTCCTACGAGCAGTACTTC
TRBV6-1,few,TRBJ2-5,TRBD2,CASSEGLAGVRETQYF,TGTGCCAGCAGCGAGGGACTAGCGGGGGTGAGGGAGACCCAGTACTTC
TRBV29-1,NA,TRBJ2-3,TRBD2,CSVASGLAGDTQYF,TGCAGCGTTGCCTCAGGACTAGCGGGGGATACGCAGTATTTT
TRBV20-1,NA,TRBJ1-5,NA,CSASPASGGNQPQHF,TGCAGTGCTAGTCCGGCCTCAGGCGGCAATCAGCCCCAGCATTTT
TRBV20-1,few,TRBJ1-2,NA,CSAGELGYTF,TGCAGTGCAGGAGAATTAGGCTACACCTTC
TRBV5-1,few,TRBJ2-5,NA,CASRRNRRIGETQYF,TGCGCCAGCAGACGAAATAGGAGAATAGGAGAGACCCAGTACTTC
TRBV29-1,NA,TRBJ2-1,NA,CSVGSLGGEQFF,TGCAGCGTTGGATCCCTGGGTGGTGAGCAGTTCTTC
TRBV30,few,TRBJ1-5,NA,CAWSRRAGNQPQHF,TGTGCCTGGAGTCGGCGGGCAGGCAATCAGCCCCAGCATTTT
TRBV11-3,few,TRBJ2-1,TRBD1,CASSSDRGTYNEQFF,TGTGCCAGCAGCTCCGACAGGGGGACCTACAATGAGCAGTTCTTC
TRBV5-8,few,TRBJ2-3,NA,CASSGNSYTDTQYF,TGTGCCAGCAGTGGGAACAGTTACACAGATACGCAGTATTTT
TRBV5-1,NA,TRBJ1-4,TRBD1,CASSLQTGASEKLFF,TGCGCCAGCAGCTTACAGACAGGGGCGAGTGAAAAACTGTTTTTT
TRBV7-9,few,TRBJ1-6,NA,CASSLGGTTGYNSPLHF,TGTGCCAGCAGCTTAGGGGGTACTACAGGGTATAATTCACCCCTCCACTTT
TRBV20-1,NA,TRBJ1-2,TRBD1,CSASPITGEDGYTF,TGCAGTGCTAGCCCTATAACAGGGGAGGATGGCTACACCTTC
TRBV15,NA,TRBJ2-5,NA,CATSRDGLASETQYF,TGTGCCACCAGCAGAGATGGGCTAGCCTCAGAGACCCAGTACTTC
TRBV5-1,few,TRBJ2-2,TRBD1,CASSWTGGMSTGELFF,TGCGCCAGCAGCTGGACAGGGGGCATGAGTACCGGGGAGCTGTTTTTT
TRBV3-1,few,TRBJ2-1,TRBD2,CASKRLAGGGDNEQFF,TGTGCCAGCAAAAGACTAGCGGGGGGTGGGGACAATGAGCAGTTCTTC
TRBV11-1,few,TRBJ2-5,NA,CASEHDSGGETQYF,TGTGCCAGCGAACACGACTCCGGCGGGGAGACCCAGTACTTC
TRBV29-1,NA,TRBJ2-7,NA,CSVAPTLGEQYF,TGCAGCGTGGCTCCCACGTTGGGCGAGCAGTACTTC
TRBV6-5,NA,TRBJ2-7,NA,CASSSLGGVSYEQYF,TGTGCCAGCAGTTCCCTTGGCGGGGTTTCCTACGAGCAGTACTTC
TRBV20-1,NA,TRBJ2-1,NA,CSARDGVSYNEQFF,TGCAGTGCTAGAGATGGGGTCAGCTACAATGAGCAGTTCTTC
TRBV30,NA,TRBJ1-3,NA,CAWSEDFYSGNTIYF,TGTGCCTGGAGTGAGGACTTCTACTCTGGAAACACCATATATTTT
TRBV2,few,TRBJ2-7,NA,CASSGGQSYEQYF,TGTGCCAGCAGTGGAGGTCAGTCCTACGAGCAGTACTTC
TRBV14,NA,TRBJ2-7,NA,CACSQDEALPYEQYF,TGTGCCTGCAGCCAAGATGAAGCCTTGCCCTACGAGCAGTACTTC
TRBV10-1,NA,TRBJ2-1,TRBD2,CASSNLAGVSDEQFF,TGCGCCAGCAGCAACCTAGCGGGAGTATCCGATGAGCAGTTCTTC
TRBV2,few,TRBJ2-1,TRBD2,CASSGTTSGSYNEQFF,TGTGCCAGCAGTGGGACCACTAGCGGGAGTTACAATGAGCAGTTCTTC
TRBV27,few,TRBJ2-5,NA,CASKGIGEETQYF,TGTGCCAGCAAAGGGATCGGTGAGGAGACCCAGTACTTC
TRBV5-4,many,TRBJ2-1,TRBD2,CASSLAGGLNYNEQFF,TGTGCCAGCAGCCTAGCGGGGGGCCTGAACTACAATGAGCAGTTCTTC
TRBV6-1,NA,TRBJ2-3,TRBD2,CASSDGTSGRWPDTQYF,TGTGCCAGCAGTGATGGGACTAGCGGGAGATGGCCAGATACGCAGTATTTT